The following is a TCR beta chain sequence with its context. Its antigen is not known. The source of the sample is a study of vaccination effects on CD4 cells after COVID-19. Study outcomes and limitations: There was only 1 of 255 vaccine-induced clones in healthy vaccinees that cross-reacted with common cold coronaviruses.

Trimming at V came to 6 bases and at J to 5 bases, leaving 5 bases not matched to a gene. The germline V gene encodes CDR1 MDHEN and CDR2 SYDVKM. The CDR3 has 13 amino acids. The table came from immunoSEQ multiplex PCR; TCRdb's copy has only in-frame clones and leaves some out. The top ten hold around 27% of the sample, which has about 31,000 clones, roughly two thirds seen once. Before sequencing took place, the ViraFEST assay used viral peptide pools to expand antigen-specific CD4+ T cells. Cells that had been cultured for approximately ten days were the source of isolated CD4+ T cells. Cultures had half their medium replaced with IL-2 medium on days 3 and 7.

The sequencing used CD4+ T cells from PBMCs cultured with HCoV-229E spike peptides, collected before COVID-19 vaccination. The genes are TRBV28 and TRBJ1-2, with TRBD1 matching over 8 bases. The sequence was collected from a human donor who received a COVID-19 vaccine. For the CDR3, the DNA is TGTGCCAGCAGCGCCTGGGACAGGTATGGCTACACCTTC. It codes for CASSAWDRYGYTF.